What follows are 28 T cell receptor beta chains derived from one specimen sequenced in a study of shared clonotypes between healthy human individuals. Profiling relied on immunoSEQ multiplex PCR, and the TCRdb table lists in-frame clones only, not all of them. The table includes some 2,100,000 clones, approximately 94% detected once. The naive CD8 subset, CD45RO-negative cells positively selected for CCR7, excluded terminally differentiated effector memory CD45RA+ cells. The specimen was naive CD8+ T cells from PBMCs. These receptors were collected from a man aged 18 to 29 in good health. Some clones in this sample may be carry-over from other donors' samples.

This rearrangement joins TRBV10-2 to TRBJ2-7; D uncertain. The CDR3 extends over 10 amino acids. The V and J ends lost 2 bases and 5 bases respectively, with 1 base between them. Germline CDR1 is WSHSY and CDR2 is SAAADI. The CDR3 DNA reads TGCGCCAGCAGTGAGCACGAGCAGTACTTC. Residues: CASSEHEQYF.

The V call is TRBV9, the J call TRBJ2-7; D perhaps matches TRBD1 (6 bases). This CDR3 region has 12 residues. Germline CDR1 SGDLS, CDR2 YYNGEE. Trimming shortened V by 4 bases and J by 7 bases, and 12 bases separated the two germline ends. CDR3 sequence reads: CASSPWGREQYF. The DNA for the CDR3 is TGTGCCAGCAGCCCCTGGGGGCGGGAGCAGTACTTC.

This chain joins TRBV4-1 and TRBJ1-2, with 11 bases identical to TRBD1. Germline V lookup: CDR1 MGHRA, CDR2 YSYEKL. CDR3 size: 18 residues. The V segment lost 2 bases and the J segment 6 bases; nucleotides outside the gene matches: 14. This CDR3 reads CASSQTTLRDRGWDGYTF. In DNA form, the CDR3 reads TGCGCCAGCAGCCAAACTACTTTAAGGGACAGGGGGTGGGATGGCTACACCTTC.

The J gene is TRBJ2-7, the V gene TRBV6-5; perhaps D is TRBD1 or TRBD2 (5 bases each). CDR1 is MNHEY and CDR2 is SVGAGI in the germline V gene. The CDR3 sequence is 14 residues long. Trimming cost V 4 bases and J 5 bases, with 15 bases left between them. DNA for the CDR3: TGTGCCAGCAGTTCCTTCCTCCGGGGCCACGAGCAGTACTTC. Its translation is CASSSFLRGHEQYF.

This chain links TRBV7-9 with TRBJ2-5, with 7 bases that match TRBD2. Unmatched junction bases numbered 12, after V lost 5 bases and J lost 3 bases. This CDR3 comprises 16 residues. Germline V gives CDR1 SEHNR, CDR2 FQNEAQ (reference sequence). In nucleotides, the CDR3 is TGTGCCAGCAGCGACACTAGCGAAGCCTTCAAAGAGACCCAGTACTTC. Translated, it gives CASSDTSEAFKETQYF.

The chain has TRBV28 and TRBJ2-1; 8 positions match TRBD1. The CDR3 runs 14 residues. V was pared by 5 bases and J by 5 bases, with 5 bases of the junction left unmatched. The germline CDR1 and CDR2 sequences are MDHEN and SYDVKM. The DNA for the CDR3 is TGTGCCAGCAGTACAGGGGGGCCCCACAATGAGCAGTTCTTC. It encodes CASSTGGPHNEQFF.

The chain carries TRBV19 and TRBJ2-1; unclear D gene. Germline values: CDR1 LNHDA, CDR2 SQIVND (reference sequence). This CDR3 contains 14 residues. V was cut by 3 bases and J by 5 bases, with 11 bases left in between. The CDR3 DNA reads as TGTGCCAGTAGTATTCCCCGCGGAAACAATGAGCAGTTCTTC. This sequence encodes CASSIPRGNNEQFF.

The chain employs TRBV11-2 and TRBJ2-4; D not resolved. The CDR3 runs 16 residues. V was pared by 2 bases and J by 5 bases, with 16 bases between. Germline V gene data show CDR1 as SGHAT and CDR2 as FQNNGV. CDR3 nucleotide sequence: TGTGCCAGCAGCTTACGAGCGTATGGCTTGCAAAACATTCAGTACTTC. As protein: CASSLRAYGLQNIQYF.

This chain uses TRBV6-6 with TRBJ2-7; D is possibly TRBD1 or TRBD2 (5 bases each). Between the trimmed V and J ends, which lost 6 bases and 5 bases, there was a span of 20 bases. CDR3 size: 15 residues. The V gene's germline CDR1 is MNHNY and CDR2 SVGAGI (reference sequence). CDR3 in DNA: TGTGCCAGCAGCATAGCCGGGACCGCTCGGGACGAGCAGTACTTC. Translating it yields CASSIAGTARDEQYF.

The gene calls are TRBV6-1 and TRBJ1-2; no firm D call. Germline CDR1 MNHNS, CDR2 SASEGT. The CDR3 is 14 amino acids. The V gene lost 1 base and the J gene lost 6 bases, with 12 bases spanning the gap. The CDR3 DNA reads as TGTGCCAGCAGTGAAGTTAACAGTGGCCATGGCTACACCTTC. It encodes CASSEVNSGHGYTF.

V usage is TRBV9 and J usage is TRBJ2-7; 10 positions agree with TRBD2. V was pared by 4 bases and J by 6 bases, with 4 bases of the junction left unmatched. This CDR3 is built from 13 residues. Germline V gives CDR1 SGDLS, CDR2 YYNGEE. The CDR3 coding sequence is TGTGCCAGCAGCCCACGGACTAGCGGCGAGCAGTACTTC. Its protein product is CASSPRTSGEQYF.

The rearrangement links TRBV5-4 to TRBJ1-1; TRBD1 is a possible D gene (6 bases). The CDR3 is 18 amino acids. Per the germline V gene, CDR1 is SGHNT and CDR2 is YYREEE (reference sequence). Trimming took off 0 bases at V and 1 base at J, with 19 bases between the two ends. The CDR3 protein is CASSLVTARGITNTEAFF. The CDR3 DNA sequence: TGTGCCAGCAGCTTGGTTACAGCCAGGGGCATTACGAACACTGAAGCTTTCTTT.

The rearrangement uses TRBV27 and TRBJ2-2; D call uncertain. There are 13 residues in the CDR3. The germline V gene encodes CDR1 MNHEY and CDR2 SMNVEV (reference sequence). With 5 bases removed from V and 1 base from J, the gap between germline ends came to 5 bases. CDR3 DNA: TGTGCCAGCAGTCACAGGAACACCGGGGAGCTGTTTTTT. This gives the protein CASSHRNTGELFF.

The V call is TRBV2, the J call TRBJ2-1, with 12 bases that match TRBD2. The V gene's germline CDR1 is SNHLY and CDR2 FYNNEI. The CDR3 covers 17 residues. Trimming at V came to 7 bases and at J to 6 bases, leaving 13 bases not matched to a gene. The CDR3 DNA reads as TGTGCCAGCATGTTTCGTCCTAGCGGGAGGGTAGGCAATGAGCAGTTCTTC. Its translation is CASMFRPSGRVGNEQFF.

The V gene is TRBV4-2, the J gene TRBJ2-1; 7 nucleotides agree with TRBD2. This CDR3 contains 13 residues. CDR1 and CDR2 (germline): LGHNA, YNFKEQ. V shed 4 bases, J shed 9 bases, and the junction held 6 bases outside the gene matches. The CDR3 DNA reads TGTGCCAGCAGCCCCGGGGGAGGGCTTGAGCAGTTCTTC. Translating gives CASSPGGGLEQFF.

With regard to this clone: Distinct nucleotide sequences in the sample also encode this CDR3. CDR3 sequence reads: CASSFGDNEQFF. The DNA for the CDR3 is TGTGCCAGCAGCTTTGGTGACAATGAGCAGTTCTTC. This chain connects TRBV11-2 to TRBJ2-1; D ambiguous. V gave up 3 bases and J gave up 5 bases, with 5 bases separating them. Germline V gene lookup returns CDR1 SGHAT and CDR2 FQNNGV. This CDR3 is built from 12 residues.

V usage is TRBV27 and J usage is TRBJ2-1; TRBD2 is a possible D gene (6 bases). Germline V gene data show CDR1 as MNHEY and CDR2 as SMNVEV (reference sequence). CDR3 length: 16 residues. Trimming took off 0 bases at V and 8 bases at J, with 17 bases between the two ends. CDR3 sequence reads: CASSLSTGDRMDEQFF. The CDR3 bases are TGTGCCAGCAGTTTATCGACGGGAGATCGAATGGATGAGCAGTTCTTC.

In this sample, this clone turned up once. The sample has other DNA sequences that encode this CDR3 too. The chain recombines TRBV27 with TRBJ2-7, with a possible D match to TRBD2 (5 bases). The CDR3 sequence is 13 residues long. Germline V gene data show CDR1 as MNHEY and CDR2 as SMNVEV (reference sequence). Trimming shortened V by 3 bases and J by 3 bases, and 9 bases separated the two germline ends. CDR3 in DNA: TGTGCCAGCAGTTTGGAGGCAGACTACGAGCAGTACTTC. Protein product: CASSLEADYEQYF.

The chain has TRBV28 and TRBJ2-2; the D gene is possibly TRBD2 (5 bases). The CDR3 length is 15 residues. V was trimmed by 2 bases and J by 1 base, leaving 8 bases between them. The germline CDR1 and CDR2 sequences are MDHEN and SYDVKM. The CDR3 protein is CASSLVAGNTGELFF. The CDR3 DNA sequence: TGTGCCAGCAGTTTAGTGGCGGGGAACACCGGGGAGCTGTTTTTT.

The chain has TRBV13 and TRBJ2-7; D call uncertain. The CDR3 extends over 14 amino acids. In germline, CDR1 is PRHDT, CDR2 FYEKMQ (reference sequence). Trimming took off 5 bases at V and 3 bases at J, with 14 bases between the two ends. CDR3 sequence (DNA): TGTGCCAGCAGCGGGCCCAACCCGAGCTACGAGCAGTACTTC. Translation: CASSGPNPSYEQYF.

The rearrangement joins TRBV14 to TRBJ1-1, with 9 bases lining up with TRBD1. This CDR3 is built from 13 residues. Germline V CDR1 and CDR2: SGHDN, FVKESK. V was clipped by 5 bases and J by 8 bases; unmatched bases: 6. This CDR3 reads CASSIWTGVEAFF. The CDR3 region has the DNA TGTGCCAGCAGCATCTGGACAGGGGTGGAAGCTTTCTTT.

The CDR3 protein is CASSFFRGHSNQPQHF. CDR3 DNA: TGTGCCAGCAGTTTTTTCAGGGGGCATAGCAATCAGCCCCAGCATTTT. The chain has TRBV28 and TRBJ1-5; 8 bases line up with TRBD1. This CDR3 is built from 16 residues. J lost 0 bases, V lost 3 bases, and 4 bases had no gene match. Germline assignment: CDR1 MDHEN and CDR2 SYDVKM.

This clone was seen a few times. The rearrangement joins TRBV19 to TRBJ1-2, with a possible D match to TRBD1 (5 bases). The CDR3 has 16 amino acids. CDR1 and CDR2 from the germline V gene are LNHDA and SQIVND (reference sequence). Trimming left V 4 bases short and J 1 base short, with 16 bases between. The CDR3 bases are TGTGCCAGTAGTACGTTCGGGACGGACGTTAACTATGGCTACACCTTC. Encoded protein: CASSTFGTDVNYGYTF.

The chain carries TRBV28 and TRBJ2-5; TRBD1 or TRBD2 may be the D gene (6 bases each). Deletions cut 5 bases from V and 9 bases from J, with 16 bases between. This CDR3 has 13 amino acids. CDR1 and CDR2 (germline): MDHEN, SYDVKM. The CDR3 reads CASSPRGLRAQYF. For the CDR3, the DNA is TGTGCCAGCAGTCCCCGGGGGCTCCGGGCCCAGTACTTC.

The DNA for the CDR3 is TGTGCCAGTAGTAAGACAGGGCTTGGCTATGGCTACACCTTC. Translated, it gives CASSKTGLGYGYTF. The rearrangement uses TRBV19 and TRBJ1-2; 7 bases map to TRBD1. Germline V CDR1 and CDR2: LNHDA, SQIVND (reference sequence). This CDR3 spans 14 amino acids. V gave up 4 bases and J gave up 4 bases; unmatched junction bases: 6.

About this clone itself: Other DNA variants within this sample encode the same CDR3. The rearrangement uses TRBV11-3 and TRBJ2-5; D call uncertain. V shed 0 bases and J shed 5 bases, with 7 bases lying between them. CDR3 length equals 13 residues. Germline V gene lookup returns CDR1 SGHNT and CDR2 YENEEA. The CDR3: CASSLDSEETQYF. CDR3 sequence (DNA): TGTGCCAGCAGCTTAGACTCAGAGGAGACCCAGTACTTC. Filled out from reference TRBV11-3 and TRBJ2-5, the complete variable domain reads EAGVVQSPRYKIIEKKQPVAFWCNPISGHNTLYWYLQNLGQGPELLIRYENEEAVDDSQLPKDRFSAERLKGVDSTLKIQPAELGDSAVYLCASSLDSEETQYFGPGTRLLVL.

The genes are TRBV9 and TRBJ1-2, with D maybe TRBD1 (5 bases). V was shortened by 3 bases and J by 10 bases, with 19 bases between the two germline ends. The CDR3 totals 14 residues. Germline CDR1 reads SGDLS; CDR2 reads YYNGEE. CDR3 sequence reads: CASSAAGRSQDYTF. CDR3 sequence (DNA): TGTGCCAGCAGCGCGGCGGGACGGAGCCAAGACTACACCTTC.

The chain employs TRBV5-6 and TRBJ2-1, with D tentatively TRBD2 (6 bases). The germline CDR1 and CDR2 sequences are SGHDT and YYEEEE. The CDR3 covers 13 residues. V was shortened by 5 bases and J by 6 bases, with 12 bases between the two germline ends. The CDR3 sequence is CASSPDGGNEQFF. The CDR3 region has the DNA TGTGCCAGCAGTCCGGACGGGGGCAATGAGCAGTTCTTC.